The subject of this entry is one TCR beta chain. The protocol was immunoSEQ multiplex PCR, while the TCRdb copy is restricted to in-frame clones and leaves out a portion. The profile shows about 150,000 clones, approximately 86% of them singletons. This entry belongs to a study of blood T cell repertoires in COVID-19. Study-wide background: Sites in the United States, Italy and Spain provided acute and convalescent COVID-19 samples. PBMCs, B-cell-depleted T cells, or T cells provided the cDNA or gDNA that made up the material.

V was trimmed by 4 bases and J by 5 bases, leaving 14 bases between them. This CDR3 comprises 14 residues. The V gene's germline CDR1 is MNHEY and CDR2 SMNVEV (reference sequence). The source is a woman aged 60-70 years with active or convalescent COVID-19. The chain recombines TRBV27 with TRBJ1-2; D is possibly TRBD1 (5 bases). The sample comprised peripheral blood. The CDR3 bases are TGTGCCAGCAGTTCCCTCAGGGCGGGGTATGGCTACACCTTC. It translates to CASSSLRAGYGYTF.